Ten or more counts support the clone carrying this T cell receptor (beta chain). V was pared by 4 bases and J by 4 bases, with 16 bases between. This CDR3 has 15 residues. Germline-derived CDR1 and CDR2 are SNHLY and FYNNEI. These data originate in a study of T cells in Graves' hyperthyroidism and ophthalmopathy. There were TCR beta CDR3 regions amplified from RNA transcripts. The HTBI primer set drove a first-round RT-PCR of the TCR CDR3. MiXCR was run by TCRdb on the multiplex PCR reads, yielding one entry per CDR3 protein. Of around 190,000 distinct CDR3 sequences in the sample, about a sixth were seen once.

The gene calls are TRBV2 and TRBJ1-2, with D maybe TRBD1 (5 bases). The sequenced sample was blood. This clonotype was sampled from a woman between 45 and 60 years old with Graves' hyperthyroidism. The CDR3 here is CASSVDSNRGYGYTF. The CDR3 nucleotides read TGTGCCAGCAGTGTCGACAGCAACCGGGGCTATGGCTACACCTTC.